The following is a T cell receptor (beta chain) sequence with its context. Germline V CDR1 and CDR2: SNHLY, FYNNEI. The CDR3 loop spans 15 amino acids. Between the trimmed V and J ends, which lost 1 base and 5 bases, there was a span of 11 bases. Sequencing was performed with immunoSEQ multiplex PCR; in TCRdb, only in-frame clones are kept and a portion is missing. Of approximately 60,000 clones detected, about nine tenths appear once; the ten largest clones hold more than 1%. This sample was included in a study of control samples from healthy donors and cancer patients. The TCR sequence derives from a woman aged 50 to 60 with colorectal cancer. The chain combines TRBV2 with TRBJ2-2; D remains unclear. The sample comprised PBMCs. The CDR3 bases are TGTGCCAGCAGTGAAGGCAGGAGAGAAACCGGGGAGCTGTTTTTT. This translates into CASSEGRRETGELFF. The variable domain in full, completed from reference TRBV2 and TRBJ2-2, reads EPEVTQTPSHQVTQMGQEVILRCVPISNHLYFYWYRQILGQKVEFLVSFYNNEISEKSEIFDDQFSVERPDGSNFTLKIRSTKLEDSAMYFCASSEGRRETGELFFGEGSRLTVL.